This T cell receptor (beta chain) was sequenced during a study of OX40 agonist ivuxolimab in advanced cancers. Study results and caveats: With doses of 0.1-3.0 mg/kg, partial responders showed among the lowest clonal expansion.

Measured with immunoSEQ multiplex PCR; TCRdb has only the in-frame clones, and not every one. Of over 80,000 clones listed, about 90% are singletons. The trim removed 6 bases at V and 4 bases at J, leaving 6 bases unmatched. Germline V lookup: CDR1 MNHEY, CDR2 SVGAGI. CDR3 length: 14 residues. This clone appeared a few times. Its antigen remains unidentified. The rearrangement joins TRBV6-5 to TRBJ1-5; the match to TRBD1 covers 7 bases. This TCR came from an adult with an advanced solid tumor such as melanoma, head and neck, liver or kidney cancer. The sequencing used CD4+ or CD8+ T cells sorted from blood, collected in a trial of the OX40 agonist ivuxolimab. CDR3 bases: TGTGCCAGCAGACGGACAGGTCGTAATCAGCCCCAGCATTTT. Amino acids: CASRRTGRNQPQHF.